The clone carrying this T cell receptor beta chain was seen a few times. No antigen is known for it. The data were obtained in a study of T-cell memory formation after mild COVID-19. The overall study: TCR clusters showed largely donor specificity. Whole-study findings and limits: The appearance of some responding clones in pre-infection memory suggested that cross-reactive memory joined. CD4+ contracting clones were found mainly in CM and EM, and CD8+ ones in EMRA.

Per germline, CDR1 SGHRS and CDR2 YFSETQ. The CDR3 is made up of 15 amino acids. V trimming: 6 bases; J trimming: 1 base; junction bases outside the gene matches: 9. TCRdb reprocessed the 5' RACE reads via MiXCR and lists one record per CDR3 protein. The table has some 130,000 distinct CDR3 sequences, about 17% seen once; the top ten hold roughly 5%. The V and J genes are TRBV5-1 and TRBJ2-5, with TRBD1 matching over 7 bases. Sequencing was done on a sample of PBMCs or a T cell subset sorted from them (not recorded which). This sequence originates from a man aged 18-30 years who had mild COVID-19 (a few samples of this study predate the infection). Cell type and time point are not known. Written as DNA, the CDR3 is TGCGCCAGCAAGGGACAGCCCTCAACCCAAGAGACCCAGTACTTC. Its protein is CASKGQPSTQETQYF. Full variable domain (rest looked up from reference TRBV5-1 and TRBJ2-5): KAGVTQTPRYLIKTRGQQVTLSCSPISGHRSVSWYQQTPGQGLQFLFEYFSETQRNKGNFPGRFSGRQFSNSRSEMNVSTLELGDSALYLCASKGQPSTQETQYFGPGTRLLVL.